This section outlines one T cell receptor beta chain sequence together with its context. TCR beta CDR3 sequences were amplified from RNA transcripts. With the HTBI primer set, the TCR CDR3 went through a first round of RT-PCR. TCRdb redid the calling of the multiplex PCR reads with MiXCR, one entry per CDR3 protein. The data contain some 560,000 distinct CDR3 sequences, around 14% of them singletons. The junction had 2 bases not matched to a gene; V was cut back by 0 bases and J by 1 base. CDR3 length: 16 amino acids. Per the germline V gene, CDR1 is SGHRS and CDR2 is YFSETQ. This sample was taken from a study of T cells in Graves' hyperthyroidism and ophthalmopathy.

The chain uses TRBV5-1 and TRBJ2-3; 10 bases map to TRBD1. This TCR came from a woman in her twenties or thirties with Graves' hyperthyroidism. The source material was blood. Here the CDR3 reads CASSLVGTGGTDTQYF. The CDR3 DNA is TGCGCCAGCAGCTTGGTTGGGACAGGGGGCACAGATACGCAGTATTTT.